What follows are 9 T cell receptor beta chains derived from one specimen sequenced in a study of PD-L1 blockade in urothelial cancer. Generated by immunoSEQ multiplex PCR, the TCRdb table keeps only in-frame clones and is missing some. Of fewer than 35,000 clones listed, about 87% are singletons. The material sequenced was PBMCs, taken around atezolizumab (anti-PD-L1) treatment. The receptor set was obtained from a man over 45 with urothelial cancer.

V is TRBV28 and J is TRBJ2-5, with a possible D match to TRBD1 (6 bases). Trimming removed 2 bases at V and 4 bases at J, with 17 bases between. The length of the CDR3 is 16 residues. CDR1 MDHEN and CDR2 SYDVKM come from the germline V gene. The CDR3 region has the DNA TGTGCCAGCAGTTTAGCAGGGGCCCCAACGGGAGAGACCCAGTACTTC. Protein: CASSLAGAPTGETQYF.

This chain links TRBV9 with TRBJ2-3; 7 bases are shared with TRBD2. J was trimmed by 6 bases and V by 2 bases; bases with no gene match: 6. This CDR3 comprises 14 residues. Germline CDR1 reads SGDLS; CDR2 reads YYNGEE. Here the CDR3 reads CASSVGLGEDTQYF. In nucleotides, the CDR3 is TGTGCCAGCAGCGTCGGACTAGGGGAGGATACGCAGTATTTT.

This rearrangement joins TRBV6-6 to TRBJ2-2; 7 bases align to TRBD1. V lost 7 bases to trimming and J lost 6 bases; unmatched junction nucleotides: 2. This CDR3 comprises 12 residues. Germline-derived CDR1 and CDR2 are MNHNY and SVGAGI (reference sequence). The CDR3 DNA reads TGTGCCAGCAAGGGGGCTGCCGGGGAGCTGTTTTTT. Protein product: CASKGAAGELFF.

This chain joins TRBV11-2 and TRBJ2-2; D perhaps matches TRBD1 (5 bases). The germline V gene has CDR1 SGHAT and CDR2 FQNNGV. V was shortened by 0 bases and J by 7 bases, with 12 bases between the two germline ends. The CDR3 sequence is 15 residues long. CDR3 coding DNA: TGTGCCAGCAGCTTAGATAACAGGCAATTCGGGGAGCTGTTTTTT. This sequence encodes CASSLDNRQFGELFF.

This chain joins TRBV10-1 and TRBJ2-2; 10 bases match TRBD2. The V gene's germline CDR1 is WNHNN and CDR2 SYGVQD (reference sequence). The V and J ends lost 0 bases and 4 bases, in that order; junction bases with no gene match: 5. The CDR3 is made up of 17 amino acids. CDR3 amino acids: CASSESAGGPSTGELFF. The CDR3 bases are TGCGCCAGCAGTGAGTCAGCGGGGGGGCCGAGCACCGGGGAGCTGTTTTTT.

This chain links TRBV5-4 with TRBJ2-1, with TRBD1 identical over 8 bases. This CDR3 has 11 amino acids. Trimming took 2 bases from V and 13 from J; bases not matched to a gene: 2. Germline V gene lookup returns CDR1 SGHNT and CDR2 YYREEE (reference sequence). Here the CDR3 DNA reads TGTGCCAGCAGCTTCCAGGGGGCTCAGTTCTTC. Translated, it gives CASSFQGAQFF. The entire variable domain, with the rest obtained from reference TRBV5-4 and TRBJ2-1, is as follows: ETGVTQSPTHLIKTRGQQVTLRCSSQSGHNTVSWYQQALGQGPQFIFQYYREEENGRGNFPPRFSGLQFPNYSSELNVNALELDDSALYLCASSFQGAQFFGPGTRLTVL.

The gene calls are TRBV6-5 and TRBJ1-2; possibly TRBD1 for D (5 bases). The CDR3 is made up of 14 amino acids. V dropped 4 bases and J dropped 1 base, with 10 bases sitting between them. Looked up from germline, CDR1 is MNHEY and CDR2 is SVGAGI. The CDR3 region is CASSSRQINYGYTF. The DNA of the CDR3 is TGTGCCAGCAGTTCCCGACAGATTAACTATGGCTACACCTTC.

This sequence joins TRBV5-1 and TRBJ1-2; TRBD1 might be the D (6 bases). This CDR3 is 16 amino acids long. Germline CDR1 SGHRS, CDR2 YFSETQ. The V end was cut by 0 bases, the J end by 3 bases, with 15 bases between. The CDR3 nucleotides read TGCGCCAGCAGCTTGGAGGTAGGGGGTAAGGACTATGGCTACACCTTC. The encoded protein is CASSLEVGGKDYGYTF.

This chain connects TRBV10-2 to TRBJ2-3; 7 bases are shared with TRBD2. The junction had 8 bases not matched to a gene; V was cut back by 3 bases and J by 2 bases. Germline loops: CDR1 WSHSY, CDR2 SAAADI. The CDR3 extends over 16 amino acids. CDR3 in DNA: TGCGCCAGCAGTGATAGGGGACTACCCTTCACAGATACGCAGTATTTT. It is translated as CASSDRGLPFTDTQYF.